One sample yielded the 30 T cell receptor beta chains listed below, sequenced in a study of post-analysis software for immune sequencing data. Regarding the study as a whole: Five or six TRBV segments, TRBV5-6, TRBV5-1 and TRBV20-1 among them, were found more frequent in patients than controls.

These receptors' targets are unknown. Unique molecular identifiers tagged the TCR beta cDNA libraries. Via MiXCR, TCRdb re-called the PCR reads, giving one row per CDR3 protein. The repertoire includes hundreds of thousands of distinct CDR3 sequences, roughly 27% of them detected once, and 0.56% sits in the top ten. The sample taken for sequencing was blood. The receptor set was obtained from a girl aged 5-17 years with multiple sclerosis.

This clonotype was detected many times. The V and J genes are TRBV7-2 and TRBJ2-5; a weak D match, TRBD2 (6 bases). V was shortened by 5 bases and J by 4 bases, with 11 bases between the two germline ends. CDR1 SGHTA and CDR2 FQGNSA come from the germline V gene. The CDR3 has 13 residues. The CDR3 nucleotides are TGTGCCAGCAGCCCCGTCGGGGGAGAGACCCAGTACTTC. Encoded protein: CASSPVGGETQYF.

This clonotype turned up a few times. V usage is TRBV27 and J usage is TRBJ2-1; D is perhaps TRBD1 (6 bases). Germline V lookup: CDR1 MNHEY, CDR2 SMNVEV (reference sequence). The V end lost 2 bases, the J end lost 8 bases, and 10 bases lay between the germline ends. CDR3 length equals 13 residues. The CDR3 bases are TGTGCCAGCAGTTTAGGGGGCTGGGATGAGCAGTTCTTC. Translation gives CASSLGGWDEQFF.

CDR3 amino acids: CASSTDFRFTDTQYF. CDR3 nucleotide sequence: TGTGCCAGTAGTACGGACTTCCGGTTCACAGATACGCAGTATTTT. V gene TRBV19 combines with J gene TRBJ2-3; a weak D match, TRBD2 (5 bases). Germline loops: CDR1 LNHDA, CDR2 SQIVND (reference sequence). The CDR3 has 15 amino acids. V shed 4 bases and J shed 2 bases, with 13 bases lying between them. Full variable domain (remainder filled in from reference TRBV19 and TRBJ2-3): DGGITQSPKYLFRKEGQNVTLSCEQNLNHDAMYWYRQDPGQGLRLIYYSQIVNDFQKGDIAEGYSVSREKKESFPLTVTSAQKNPTAFYLCASSTDFRFTDTQYFGPGTRLTVL.

The genes are TRBV19 and TRBJ2-7, with 8 bases that match TRBD2. CDR3 length: 14 amino acids. The trim removed 4 bases at V and 6 bases at J, leaving 8 bases unmatched. Germline V gene lookup returns CDR1 LNHDA and CDR2 SQIVND (reference sequence). The CDR3 region has the DNA TGTGCCAGTAGTAGCACTAGCGGAGCACCCGAGCAGTACTTC. Amino acids: CASSSTSGAPEQYF.

This sequence joins TRBV7-2 and TRBJ1-2; possibly TRBD1 for D (5 bases). The CDR3 has 13 amino acids. Trimming removed 0 bases from V and 7 bases from J, with 9 bases in between. CDR1 is SGHTA, CDR2 FQGNSA, per germline. Written as DNA, the CDR3 is TGTACCAGCAGCTTAGCGGGGGATTTTGGCTACACCTTC. It translates to CTSSLAGDFGYTF.

This clonotype was counted a few times. V and J are TRBV20-1 and TRBJ1-2; 7 bases line up with TRBD1. Germline values: CDR1 DFQATT, CDR2 SNEGSKA (reference sequence). The CDR3 spans 13 residues. Trimming at V came to 5 bases and at J to 4 bases, leaving 7 bases not matched to a gene. The CDR3 coding sequence is TGCAGTGCTTGGAGTGGACAGGCCTATGGCTACACCTTC. Residues: CSAWSGQAYGYTF.

This clonotype was seen a few times. V usage is TRBV6-2 or TRBV6-3 and J usage is TRBJ2-7; 12 bases match TRBD2. Per germline, CDR1 MNHEY and CDR2 SVGEGT. The trim removed 0 bases at V and 0 bases at J, leaving 0 bases unmatched. The CDR3 is 16 amino acids. CDR3 nucleotides: TGTGCCAGCAGTTACTCGACTAGCGGGAGCTCCTACGAGCAGTACTTC. Translation gives CASSYSTSGSSYEQYF.

A few counts support this clonotype. The CDR3 loop is CASRSKDNSYEQYF. The CDR3 nucleotides are TGTGCCAGCAGATCCAAGGACAACTCCTACGAGCAGTACTTC. The chain is built from TRBV2 and TRBJ2-7, with D possibly matching TRBD1 (5 bases). Between the trimmed V and J ends, which lost 6 bases and 0 bases, there was a span of 12 bases. The germline gives CDR1 SNHLY, CDR2 FYNNEI. The CDR3 has 14 residues.

A few counts support this clonotype. The gene calls are TRBV2 and TRBJ1-2, with 7 bases fitting TRBD1. Germline V gives CDR1 SNHLY, CDR2 FYNNEI. With V trimmed by 6 bases and J by 7 bases, 5 bases remained unmatched. This CDR3 comprises 12 residues. This chain's CDR3 is CASRGTVRGYTF. The CDR3 nucleotides are TGTGCCAGCAGGGGGACAGTTCGTGGCTACACCTTC.

Worth noting for this clonotype: One junction end disagrees with the germline gene, perhaps due to a read error. The V and J genes are TRBV14 and TRBJ2-3, with D unclear. CDR1 SGHDN and CDR2 FVKESK come from the germline V gene. CDR3 size: 12 residues. The CDR3 loop is CAGSQDVVPQYF. The CDR3 DNA sequence: TGTGCCGGCAGCCAAGATGTTGTCCCGCAGTATTTT.

The rearrangement uses TRBV5-4 and TRBJ2-7; TRBD2 agrees at 7 bases. CDR1 SGHNT and CDR2 YYREEE come from the germline V gene (reference sequence). The CDR3 contains 15 residues. The V and J ends lost 4 bases and 5 bases, in that order; junction bases with no gene match: 12. CDR3 loop: CASSIMGLLLNEQYF. The CDR3 nucleotides read TGTGCCAGCAGCATAATGGGACTACTTCTCAACGAGCAGTACTTC.

The chain couples TRBV12-3 or TRBV12-4 to TRBJ2-1, with TRBD2 matching over 10 bases. This CDR3 is built from 15 residues. J was trimmed by 5 bases and V by 6 bases; bases with no gene match: 7. The CDR3 sequence: CASRSRTSGDNEQFF. CDR3 DNA sequence: TGTGCCAGCAGAAGCCGGACTAGCGGAGACAATGAGCAGTTCTTC.

This clonotype was found a few times. The rearrangement links TRBV5-1 to TRBJ2-4; tentative D call: TRBD2 (7 bases). The CDR3 has 14 residues. Germline values: CDR1 SGHRS, CDR2 YFSETQ. The V end was cut by 3 bases, the J end by 8 bases, with 15 bases between. In nucleotides, the CDR3 is TGCGCCAGCAGCTCCCGGGGGGCGGGGGACATTCAGTACTTC. Amino acid sequence: CASSSRGAGDIQYF.

V is TRBV28 and J is TRBJ1-5; D is uncertain. The V and J ends lost 5 bases and 6 bases respectively, with 8 bases between them. Per germline, CDR1 MDHEN and CDR2 SYDVKM. CDR3 length: 12 residues. The CDR3 coding sequence is TGTGCCAGCAGTCTCCTAGTTCAGCCCCAGCATTTT. This sequence encodes CASSLLVQPQHF.

This clonotype has a handful of counts. The rearrangement joins TRBV18 to TRBJ2-1; 11 nucleotides agree with TRBD2. CDR3 size: 16 residues. The V and J ends lost 2 bases and 9 bases, in that order; junction bases with no gene match: 9. Germline V CDR1 and CDR2: KGHSH, LQKENI. Here the CDR3 reads CASSPGSSGRAAEQFF. The CDR3 DNA follows: TGTGCCAGCTCACCAGGGAGTAGCGGGAGGGCCGCTGAGCAGTTCTTC.

The J gene is TRBJ2-2, the V gene TRBV13, with 8 bases identical to TRBD2. This CDR3 is built from 16 residues. V trimming: 5 bases; J trimming: 3 bases; junction bases outside the gene matches: 8. Germline lookup yields CDR1 PRHDT and CDR2 FYEKMQ (reference sequence). In DNA, the CDR3 is TGTGCCAGCAGCCTCCGTGAACTAGCGGACACCGGGGAGCTGTTTTTT. This translates into CASSLRELADTGELFF.

This chain joins TRBV5-1 and TRBJ2-1, with TRBD2 matching 9 bases. V was pared by 1 base and J by 5 bases, with 4 bases of the junction left unmatched. Germline V gene sequence: CDR1 SGHRS, CDR2 YFSETQ. The length of the CDR3 is 15 residues. Here the CDR3 reads CASSLSGGRDNEQFF. DNA for the CDR3: TGCGCCAGCAGCTTGTCTGGCGGGAGGGACAATGAGCAGTTCTTC.

At least ten counts were recorded for this clonotype. This chain's CDR3 is CASSLVAGAYNEQFF. The CDR3, as DNA: TGTGCCAGCAGCTTAGTAGCGGGAGCCTACAATGAGCAGTTCTTC. The V call is TRBV7-2, the J call TRBJ2-1, with TRBD2 identical over 9 bases. The CDR3 is 15 amino acids. Trimming cost V 1 base and J 2 bases; bases outside gene matches: 0. Germline CDR1 is SGHTA and CDR2 is FQGNSA.

J is TRBJ2-3 and V is TRBV20-1; D call uncertain. The V end was cut by 3 bases, the J end by 2 bases, with 9 bases between. This CDR3 is 13 amino acids long. Germline V gives CDR1 DFQATT, CDR2 SNEGSKA (reference sequence). The CDR3 region is CSARLGFTDTQYF. DNA for the CDR3: TGCAGTGCTAGGTTGGGATTCACAGATACGCAGTATTTT.

This clonotype was counted a few times. DNA of the CDR3: TGTGCCATCAATCCCCGGACTAGCGGTGACTACGAGCAGTACTTC. Translating it yields CAINPRTSGDYEQYF. V and J are TRBV2 and TRBJ2-7, with 10 bases matching TRBD2. The V and J ends lost 10 bases and 3 bases, in that order; junction bases with no gene match: 12. The germline gives CDR1 SNHLY, CDR2 FYNNEI. The CDR3 length is 15 residues.

This clonotype was seen a single time. The chain joins TRBV20-1 to TRBJ1-6; TRBD1 matches 7 bases. Germline CDR1 is DFQATT and CDR2 is SNEGSKA (reference sequence). There are 14 residues in the CDR3. V was clipped by 6 bases and J by 7 bases; unmatched bases: 9. CDR3 in amino acids: CSASWDSLNSPLHF. The CDR3, as DNA: TGCAGTGCCTCATGGGACAGTCTAAATTCACCCCTCCACTTT.

This clonotype was observed many times. This chain uses TRBV20-1 with TRBJ1-1; 8 bases align to TRBD1. V shed 6 bases and J 0 bases; nucleotides not matched to a gene: 3. This CDR3 comprises 13 residues. In germline, CDR1 is DFQATT, CDR2 SNEGSKA (reference sequence). This chain's CDR3 is CSARTGLNTEAFF. CDR3 DNA: TGCAGTGCGAGGACAGGGCTGAACACTGAAGCTTTCTTT.

The V and J genes are TRBV14 and TRBJ2-1; 7 bases are a match to TRBD2. The V gene's germline CDR1 is SGHDN and CDR2 FVKESK. The CDR3 totals 14 residues. With V trimmed by 2 bases and J by 9 bases, 7 bases remained unmatched. The CDR3 loop is CASSQYKGGGEQFF. As DNA, the CDR3 is TGTGCCAGCAGCCAATACAAGGGCGGGGGTGAGCAGTTCTTC.

DNA of the CDR3: TGCGCCAGCAGCTCGAACCCTTTTGACCCGGAGGGGGAGACCCAGTACTTC. Residues: CASSSNPFDPEGETQYF. J is TRBJ2-5 and V is TRBV5-1; D perhaps matches TRBD2 (6 bases). The CDR3 has 17 amino acids. V dropped 3 bases and J dropped 5 bases, with 23 bases sitting between them. CDR1 SGHRS and CDR2 YFSETQ come from the germline V gene.

As DNA, the CDR3 is TGCAGTGCTAGTTCAGGGCAGAGCAATCAGCCCCAGCATTTT. Its protein product is CSASSGQSNQPQHF. This chain connects TRBV20-1 to TRBJ1-5; D may be TRBD1 (5 bases). CDR1 and CDR2 (germline): DFQATT, SNEGSKA (reference sequence). The CDR3 runs 14 residues. The V end was cut by 3 bases, the J end by 1 base, with 10 bases between.

The chain joins TRBV2 to TRBJ2-7, with D unclear. V gave up 2 bases and J gave up 5 bases, with 13 bases separating them. The germline CDR1 and CDR2 sequences are SNHLY and FYNNEI. The CDR3 spans 14 residues. The CDR3 protein is CASSEPVSYHEQYF. The DNA of the CDR3 is TGTGCCAGCAGTGAACCAGTTTCTTACCACGAGCAGTACTTC.

The chain couples TRBV18 to TRBJ2-7; D perhaps matches TRBD1 (6 bases). Trimming stripped 4 bases from V and 4 bases from J, with 11 bases between. The CDR3 is made up of 13 amino acids. The germline gives CDR1 KGHSH, CDR2 LQKENI. This CDR3 is CASSRTEGYEQYF. DNA for the CDR3: TGTGCCAGCTCACGGACAGAGGGTTACGAGCAGTACTTC.

This chain links TRBV20-1 with TRBJ2-1; 9 nucleotides match TRBD1. The CDR3 contains 14 residues. Germline V lookup: CDR1 DFQATT, CDR2 SNEGSKA (reference sequence). The junction had 9 bases not matched to a gene; V was cut back by 4 bases and J by 8 bases. The CDR3 nucleotides read TGCAGTGCTAAGGGGACAGGGTTTTCCTATGAGCAGTTCTTC. This translates into CSAKGTGFSYEQFF.

The chain is built from TRBV6-5 and TRBJ1-5; a weak D match, TRBD1 (5 bases). Germline CDR1 is MNHEY and CDR2 is SVGAGI. Trimming shortened V by 0 bases and J by 15 bases, and 12 bases separated the two germline ends. This CDR3 comprises 12 residues. The CDR3 spells CASSYSKGLRHF. The CDR3 region has the DNA TGTGCCAGCAGTTACTCGAAGGGGTTAAGGCATTTT.

The chain has TRBV7-2 and TRBJ2-1; D remains ambiguous. Germline assignment: CDR1 SGHTA and CDR2 FQGNSA. Deletions cut 5 bases from V and 7 bases from J, with 9 bases between. The CDR3 consists of 12 residues. The DNA for the CDR3 is TGTGCCAGCAGCGAGCAGAGTAATGAGCAGTTCTTC. This sequence encodes CASSEQSNEQFF.